This T cell receptor (beta chain) emerged from a study of T cells after yellow fever vaccination. Notes on the study in general: From the bulk population, abundant clonotypes could contaminate and appear within FACS-sorted repertoires.

This clonotype has just a few counts. The target antigen is unknown. The CDR3 sequence is 15 residues long. Germline CDR1 is MDHEN and CDR2 is SYDVKM. Trimming took off 5 bases at V and 6 bases at J, with 19 bases between the two ends. MiXCR, applied by TCRdb to the 5' RACE reads, yields one record per CDR3 protein. Of about 350,000 distinct CDR3 sequences listed, 9.5% to 13% are singletons. This sequence originates from a man in his late teens or twenties who received the YFV17D yellow fever vaccine. The chain couples TRBV28 to TRBJ1-1; D unresolved. Sequenced material: PBMCs, taken on the day of the first yellow fever vaccination. CDR3 DNA sequence: TGTGCCAGCAGTGTGTACCGAGCCGGGCCCTCTGAAGCTTTCTTT. The encoded protein is CASSVYRAGPSEAFF. Using reference TRBV28 and TRBJ1-1 for the parts outside the CDR3, the full variable domain is DVKVTQSSRYLVKRTGEKVFLECVQDMDHENMFWYRQDPGLGLRLIYFSYDVKMKEKGDIPEGYSVSREKKERFSLILESASTNQTSMYLCASSVYRAGPSEAFFGQGTRLTVV.